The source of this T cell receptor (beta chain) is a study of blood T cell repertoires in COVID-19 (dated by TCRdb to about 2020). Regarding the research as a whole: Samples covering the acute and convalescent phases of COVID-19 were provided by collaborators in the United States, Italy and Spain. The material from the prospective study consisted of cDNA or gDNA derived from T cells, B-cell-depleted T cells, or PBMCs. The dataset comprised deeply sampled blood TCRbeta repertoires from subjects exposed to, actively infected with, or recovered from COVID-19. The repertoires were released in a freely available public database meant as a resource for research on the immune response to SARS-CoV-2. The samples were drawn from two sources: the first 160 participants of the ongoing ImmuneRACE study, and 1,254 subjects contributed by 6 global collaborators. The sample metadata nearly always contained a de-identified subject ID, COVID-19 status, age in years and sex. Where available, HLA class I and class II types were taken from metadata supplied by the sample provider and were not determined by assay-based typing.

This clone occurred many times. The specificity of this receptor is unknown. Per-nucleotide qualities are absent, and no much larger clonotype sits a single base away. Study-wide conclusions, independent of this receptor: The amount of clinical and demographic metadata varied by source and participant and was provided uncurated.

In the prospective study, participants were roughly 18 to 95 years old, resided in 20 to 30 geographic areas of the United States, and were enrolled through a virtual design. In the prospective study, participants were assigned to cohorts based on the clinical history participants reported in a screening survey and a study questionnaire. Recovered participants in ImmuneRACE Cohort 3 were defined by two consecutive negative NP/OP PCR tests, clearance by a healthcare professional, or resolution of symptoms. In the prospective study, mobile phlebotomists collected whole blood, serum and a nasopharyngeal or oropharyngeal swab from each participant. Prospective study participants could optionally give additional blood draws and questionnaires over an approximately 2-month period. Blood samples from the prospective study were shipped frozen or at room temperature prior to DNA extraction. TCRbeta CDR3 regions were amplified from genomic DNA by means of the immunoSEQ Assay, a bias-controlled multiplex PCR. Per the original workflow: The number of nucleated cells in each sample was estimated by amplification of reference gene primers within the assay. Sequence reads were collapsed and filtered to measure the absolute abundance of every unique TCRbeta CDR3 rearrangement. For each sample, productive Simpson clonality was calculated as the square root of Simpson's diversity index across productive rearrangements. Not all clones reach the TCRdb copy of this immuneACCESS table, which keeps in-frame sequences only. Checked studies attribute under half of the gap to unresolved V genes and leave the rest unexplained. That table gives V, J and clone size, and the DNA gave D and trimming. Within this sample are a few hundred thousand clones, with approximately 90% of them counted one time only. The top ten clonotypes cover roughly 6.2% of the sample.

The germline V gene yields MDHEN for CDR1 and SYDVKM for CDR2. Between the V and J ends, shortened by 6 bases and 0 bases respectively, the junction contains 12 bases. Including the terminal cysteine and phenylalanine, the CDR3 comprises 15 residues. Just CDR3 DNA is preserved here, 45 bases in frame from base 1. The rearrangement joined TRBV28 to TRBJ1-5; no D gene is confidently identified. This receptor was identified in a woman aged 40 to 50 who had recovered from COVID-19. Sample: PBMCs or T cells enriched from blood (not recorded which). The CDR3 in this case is CASSPPASSNQPQHF. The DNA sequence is TGTGCCAGCAGCCCCCCCGCCAGTAGCAATCAGCCCCAGCATTTT.